A selection of T cell receptor beta chains follows, all from one sample in a study of neoadjuvant anti-PD-1 for oral cavity cancer. Some clones are missing from TCRdb's copy, which holds only in-frame ones; the method was immunoSEQ multiplex PCR. The sample has about 72,000 clones, around 84% seen once; the top ten hold 3.4%. The material sequenced was PBMCs, taken after nivolumab (anti-PD-1) treatment. The receptors stem from a person aged 35-80 years with oral cavity squamous cell carcinoma. Each CDR3 is given without its conserved first and last residue. The listing skips clone size in some rows; elsewhere it reads once, few, many or a size class.

V gene	clone size	J gene	CDR3 protein
TRBV5-1	NA	TRBJ2-1	ASSLGGPLEGNEQF
TRBV29-1	few	TRBJ1-2	SVETLNYGYT
TRBV7-8	NA	TRBJ2-1	ASLPSGRATYNEQF
TRBV25-1	once	TRBJ1-5	ASSAGGDQPQH
TRBV9	NA	TRBJ1-3	ASSEDTGPGNTIY
TRBV6-6	NA	TRBJ1-1	ASKQSNTEAF
TRBV5-6	NA	TRBJ2-7	ASSLDRSLYEQY
TRBV7-9	NA	TRBJ1-4	ASSLKKELF
TRBV6-6	NA	TRBJ1-5	ASSYVNQPQH
TRBV5-1	once	TRBJ2-1	ASSLSGGSYNEQF